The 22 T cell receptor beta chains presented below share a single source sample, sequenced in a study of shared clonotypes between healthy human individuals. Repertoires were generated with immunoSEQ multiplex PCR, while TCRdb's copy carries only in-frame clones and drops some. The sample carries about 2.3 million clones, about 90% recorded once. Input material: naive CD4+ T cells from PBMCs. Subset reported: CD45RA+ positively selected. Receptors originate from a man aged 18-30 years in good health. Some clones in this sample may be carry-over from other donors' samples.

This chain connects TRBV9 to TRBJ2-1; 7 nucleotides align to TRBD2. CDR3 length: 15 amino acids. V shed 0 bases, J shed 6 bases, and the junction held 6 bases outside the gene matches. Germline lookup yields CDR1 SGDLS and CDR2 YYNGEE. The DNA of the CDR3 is TGTGCCAGCAGCGTAGGGCTAGCGGTCTTCAATGAGCAGTTCTTC. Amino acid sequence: CASSVGLAVFNEQFF.

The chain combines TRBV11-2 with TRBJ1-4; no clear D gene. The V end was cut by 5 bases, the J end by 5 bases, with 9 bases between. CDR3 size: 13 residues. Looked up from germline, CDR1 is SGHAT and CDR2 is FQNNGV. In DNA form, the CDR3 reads TGTGCCAGCAGCACACCAAAGAATGAAAAACTGTTTTTT. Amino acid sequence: CASSTPKNEKLFF.

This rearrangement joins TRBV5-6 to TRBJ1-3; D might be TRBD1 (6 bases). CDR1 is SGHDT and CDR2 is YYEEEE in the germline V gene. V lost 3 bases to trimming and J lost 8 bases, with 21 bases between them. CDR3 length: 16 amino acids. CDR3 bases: TGTGCCAGCAGCTACTTACCGGGACAAGGGATAGACACCATATATTTT. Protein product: CASSYLPGQGIDTIYF.

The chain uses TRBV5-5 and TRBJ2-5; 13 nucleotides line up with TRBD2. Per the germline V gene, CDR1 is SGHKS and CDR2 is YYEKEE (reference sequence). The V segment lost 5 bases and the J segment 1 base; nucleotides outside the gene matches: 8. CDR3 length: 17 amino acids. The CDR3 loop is CASSSWTSGSTQETQYF. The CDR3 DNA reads TGTGCCAGCAGTTCTTGGACTAGCGGGAGTACCCAAGAGACCCAGTACTTC.

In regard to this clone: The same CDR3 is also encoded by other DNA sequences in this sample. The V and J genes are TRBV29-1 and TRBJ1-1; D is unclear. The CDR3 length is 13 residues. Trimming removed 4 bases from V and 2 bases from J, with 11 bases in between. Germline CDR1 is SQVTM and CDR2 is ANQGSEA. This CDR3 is CSVGRGSNTEAFF. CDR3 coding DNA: TGCAGCGTTGGACGAGGAAGCAACACTGAAGCTTTCTTT.

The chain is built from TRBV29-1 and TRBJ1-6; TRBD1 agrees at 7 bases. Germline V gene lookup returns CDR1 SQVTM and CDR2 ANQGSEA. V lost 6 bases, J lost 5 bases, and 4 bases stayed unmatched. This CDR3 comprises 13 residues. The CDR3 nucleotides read TGCAGCGTCTCCAGGGGGGATAATTCACCCCTCCACTTT. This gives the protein CSVSRGDNSPLHF.

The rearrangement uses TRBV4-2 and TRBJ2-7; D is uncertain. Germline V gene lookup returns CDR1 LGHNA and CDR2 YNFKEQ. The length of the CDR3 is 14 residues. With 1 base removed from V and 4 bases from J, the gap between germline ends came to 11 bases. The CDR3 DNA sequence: TGTGCCAGCAGCCAAGGTGCTATAGGGTACGAGCAGTACTTC. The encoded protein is CASSQGAIGYEQYF.

The CDR3 nucleotides read TGTGCCAGCACGTCTAGCGGGAGGGCCTACAATGAGCAGTTCTTC. Residues: CASTSSGRAYNEQFF. V and J are TRBV27 and TRBJ2-1, with TRBD2 matching over 12 bases. This CDR3 contains 15 residues. Germline CDR1 reads MNHEY; CDR2 reads SMNVEV (reference sequence). Trimming took 7 bases from V and 2 from J; bases not matched to a gene: 3.

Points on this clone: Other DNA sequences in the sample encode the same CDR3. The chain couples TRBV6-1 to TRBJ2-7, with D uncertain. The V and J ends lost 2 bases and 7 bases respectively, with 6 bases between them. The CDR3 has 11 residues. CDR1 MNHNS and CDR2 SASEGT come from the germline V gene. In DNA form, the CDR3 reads TGTGCCAGCAGTGAATTTGGGGAGCAGTACTTC. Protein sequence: CASSEFGEQYF.

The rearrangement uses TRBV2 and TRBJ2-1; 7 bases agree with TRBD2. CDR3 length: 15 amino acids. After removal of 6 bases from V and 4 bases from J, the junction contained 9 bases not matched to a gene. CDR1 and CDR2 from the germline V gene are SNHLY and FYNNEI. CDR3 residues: CASRRDYDTYNEQFF. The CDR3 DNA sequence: TGTGCCAGCAGAAGGGACTATGACACGTACAATGAGCAGTTCTTC. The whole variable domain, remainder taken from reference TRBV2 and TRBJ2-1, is EPEVTQTPSHQVTQMGQEVILRCVPISNHLYFYWYRQILGQKVEFLVSFYNNEISEKSEIFDDQFSVERPDGSNFTLKIRSTKLEDSAMYFCASRRDYDTYNEQFFGPGTRLTVL.

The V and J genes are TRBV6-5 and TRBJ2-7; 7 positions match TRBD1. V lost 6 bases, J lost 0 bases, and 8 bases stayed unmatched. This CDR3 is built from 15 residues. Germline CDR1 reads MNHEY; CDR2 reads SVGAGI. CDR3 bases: TGTGCCAGCAGAAAAGACAGGGCCCGCTCCTACGAGCAGTACTTC. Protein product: CASRKDRARSYEQYF.

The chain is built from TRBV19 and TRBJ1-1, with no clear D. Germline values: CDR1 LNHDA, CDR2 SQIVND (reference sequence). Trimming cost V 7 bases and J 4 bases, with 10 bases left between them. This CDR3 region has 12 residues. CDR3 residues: CASTSEGTEAFF. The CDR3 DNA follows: TGTGCCAGTACCTCAGAGGGCACTGAAGCTTTCTTT.

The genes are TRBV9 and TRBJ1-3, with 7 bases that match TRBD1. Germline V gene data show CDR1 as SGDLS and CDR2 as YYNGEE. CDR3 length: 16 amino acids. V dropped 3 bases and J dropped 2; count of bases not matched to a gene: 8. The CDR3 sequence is CASSARDSGPGNTIYF. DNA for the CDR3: TGTGCCAGCAGCGCGAGGGACAGCGGGCCTGGAAACACCATATATTTT. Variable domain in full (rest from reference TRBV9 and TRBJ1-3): DSGVTQTPKHLITATGQRVTLRCSPRSGDLSVYWYQQSLDQGLQFLIQYYNGEERAKGNILERFSAQQFPDLHSELNLSSLELGDSALYFCASSARDSGPGNTIYFGEGSWLTVV.

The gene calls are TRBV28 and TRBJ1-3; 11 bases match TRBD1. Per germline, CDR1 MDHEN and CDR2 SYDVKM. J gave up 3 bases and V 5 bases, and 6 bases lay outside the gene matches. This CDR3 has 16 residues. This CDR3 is CASSLGQGAGGNTIYF. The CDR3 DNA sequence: TGTGCCAGCAGTCTAGGACAGGGGGCCGGTGGAAACACCATATATTTT. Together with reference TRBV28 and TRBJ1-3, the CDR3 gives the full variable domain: DVKVTQSSRYLVKRTGEKVFLECVQDMDHENMFWYRQDPGLGLRLIYFSYDVKMKEKGDIPEGYSVSREKKERFSLILESASTNQTSMYLCASSLGQGAGGNTIYFGEGSWLTVV.

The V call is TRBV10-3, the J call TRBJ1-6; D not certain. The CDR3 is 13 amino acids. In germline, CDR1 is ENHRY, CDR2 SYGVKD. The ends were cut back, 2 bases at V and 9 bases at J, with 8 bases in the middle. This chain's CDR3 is CAISEAGPSPLHF. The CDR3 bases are TGTGCCATCAGTGAGGCAGGACCTTCACCCCTCCACTTT.

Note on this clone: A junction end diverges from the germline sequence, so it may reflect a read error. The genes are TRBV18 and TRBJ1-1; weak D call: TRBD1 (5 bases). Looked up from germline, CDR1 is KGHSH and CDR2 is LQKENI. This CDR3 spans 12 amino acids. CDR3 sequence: CASSPQGTDAFF. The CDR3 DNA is TGTGCCAGCTCCCCACAAGGGACGGACGCTTTCTTT.

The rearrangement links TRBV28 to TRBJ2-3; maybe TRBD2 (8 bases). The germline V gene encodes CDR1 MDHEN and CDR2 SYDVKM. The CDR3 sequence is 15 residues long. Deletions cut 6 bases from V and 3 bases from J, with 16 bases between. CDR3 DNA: TGTGCCAGCAGCAGGGGGGGACTAGGGACAGATACGCAGTATTTT. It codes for CASSRGGLGTDTQYF.

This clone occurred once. The CDR3 loop reads CASSRSEEGPGPQHF. DNA of the CDR3: TGTGCCAGCAGCCGTTCCGAGGAGGGACCGGGACCCCAGCATTTT. The chain links TRBV7-9 to TRBJ1-5; perhaps TRBD1 as D (5 bases). Germline V CDR1 and CDR2: SEHNR, FQNEAQ (reference sequence). The CDR3 has 15 amino acids. Trimming left V 5 bases short and J 10 bases short, with 21 bases between.

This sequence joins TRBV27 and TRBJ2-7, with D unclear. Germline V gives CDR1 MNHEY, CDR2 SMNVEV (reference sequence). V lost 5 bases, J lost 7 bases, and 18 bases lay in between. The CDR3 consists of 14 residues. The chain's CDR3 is CASSQSLLAWEQYF. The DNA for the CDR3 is TGTGCCAGCAGTCAATCACTTTTGGCCTGGGAGCAGTACTTC.

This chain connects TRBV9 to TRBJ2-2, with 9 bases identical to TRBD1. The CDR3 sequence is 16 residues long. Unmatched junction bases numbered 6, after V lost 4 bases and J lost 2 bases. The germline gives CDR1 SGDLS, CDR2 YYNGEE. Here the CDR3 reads CASSPWGQGNTGELFF. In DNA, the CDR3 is TGTGCCAGCAGCCCCTGGGGACAGGGTAACACCGGGGAGCTGTTTTTT.

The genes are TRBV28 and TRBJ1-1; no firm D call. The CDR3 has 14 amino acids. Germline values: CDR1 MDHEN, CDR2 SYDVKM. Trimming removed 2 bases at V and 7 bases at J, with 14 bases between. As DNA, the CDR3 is TGTGCCAGCAGTTTACCTCACAGTTTAAATGAAGCTTTCTTT. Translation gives CASSLPHSLNEAFF.

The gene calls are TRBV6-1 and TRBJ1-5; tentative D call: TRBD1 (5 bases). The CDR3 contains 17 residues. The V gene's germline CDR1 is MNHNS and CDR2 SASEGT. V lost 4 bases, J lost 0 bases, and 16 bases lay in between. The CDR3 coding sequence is TGTGCCAGCAGTGTCACCGGGACCTCTTATAGCAATCAGCCCCAGCATTTT. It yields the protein CASSVTGTSYSNQPQHF.